This T cell receptor (beta chain) was sequenced in a study of blood T cell repertoires in COVID-19. Study-wide context: Samples taken during acute and convalescent COVID-19 were collected in the United States, Italy and Spain. PBMCs, B-cell-depleted T cells, or T cells provided the cDNA or gDNA that made up the material.

V trimming: 1 base; J trimming: 6 bases; junction bases outside the gene matches: 6. The germline gives CDR1 LGHDT, CDR2 YNNKEL (reference sequence). This CDR3 is 15 amino acids long. In the authors' methods: Estimation of nucleated cell counts was performed using reference gene primer amplification. Using immunoSEQ multiplex PCR, the repertoire was profiled, and TCRdb retains in-frame clones only, with some absent. The V and J calls and clone size were taken over from that table, and D and trimming were inferred from the DNA. The sample carries around 260,000 clones, about 85% recorded once. This sequence was found in a human donor in a cohort sampled during active COVID-19. This chain uses TRBV3-1 (or the pseudogene TRBV3-2) with TRBJ1-5, with TRBD1 matching 7 bases. The sequenced material came from peripheral blood. CDR3 in DNA: TGTGCCAGCAGCCAAGGCGACAGGGAAGGTCAGCCCCAGCATTTT. Translation gives CASSQGDREGQPQHF.